Below, 20 T cell receptor beta chains from the same sample are listed, as sequenced in a study of blood T cell repertoires in COVID-19. Sequenced by immunoSEQ multiplex PCR; TCRdb stores in-frame clones only, minus some. The sample holds fewer than 450,000 clones, around 90% seen once. Sequencing input: PBMCs or T cells enriched from blood (not recorded which). The receptors here all came from a man aged 18 to 30 who had recovered from COVID-19.

The chain couples TRBV7-8 to TRBJ1-2, with 8 nucleotides matching TRBD1. CDR3 size: 16 residues. Germline V gene data show CDR1 as SGHVS and CDR2 as FQNEAQ. The J segment lost 4 bases and the V segment lost 1 base, leaving 8 bases of the junction unmatched. The CDR3: CASSLEPGQVRYGYTF. In DNA, the CDR3 is TGTGCCAGCAGCTTAGAGCCGGGACAGGTTCGCTATGGCTACACCTTC.

V and J are TRBV6-1 and TRBJ1-4; D is unresolved. From germline, CDR1 is MNHNS and CDR2 SASEGT. The CDR3 runs 14 residues. V was cut by 3 bases and J by 3 bases, with 8 bases left in between. The CDR3 protein is CASSERGANEKLFF. CDR3 sequence (DNA): TGTGCCAGCAGTGAGCGGGGAGCTAATGAAAAACTGTTTTTT.

This sequence joins TRBV6-5 and TRBJ1-1; D gene ambiguous. Germline V gene lookup returns CDR1 MNHEY and CDR2 SVGAGI. The V end lost 5 bases, the J end lost 8 bases, and 6 bases lay between the germline ends. The CDR3 consists of 10 residues. The CDR3 sequence: CASSRGEAFF. In DNA, the CDR3 is TGTGCCAGCAGTCGGGGAGAAGCTTTCTTT.

The chain joins TRBV2 to TRBJ1-3, with D possibly being TRBD1 (6 bases). Between the trimmed V and J ends, which lost 8 bases and 0 bases, there was a span of 14 bases. Germline CDR1 reads SNHLY; CDR2 reads FYNNEI. The CDR3 has 15 residues. CDR3: CASGGAWSSGNTIYF. The CDR3 DNA follows: TGTGCCAGCGGGGGCGCCTGGAGCTCTGGAAACACCATATATTTT.

The chain recombines TRBV6-5 with TRBJ1-6; 8 positions match TRBD1. Losses at the gene ends were 6 bases for V and 9 bases for J; bases not matched to a gene: 4. CDR1 and CDR2 (germline): MNHEY, SVGAGI. This CDR3 is 13 amino acids long. The CDR3 sequence: CASRDRVGSPLHF. As DNA, the CDR3 is TGTGCCAGCAGGGACAGGGTTGGTTCACCCCTCCACTTT.

This chain joins TRBV4-2 and TRBJ1-5, with a weak D call TRBD1 (5 bases). The CDR3 loop spans 13 amino acids. The germline V gene encodes CDR1 LGHNA and CDR2 YNFKEQ. V was pared by 3 bases and J by 8 bases, with 11 bases between. The CDR3 is CASSQDGGEPQHF. CDR3 sequence (DNA): TGTGCCAGCAGCCAGGACGGGGGAGAGCCCCAGCATTTT.

The count of this clone is one. The CDR3 sequence is CASSLFGQSSMNTEAFF. The CDR3 bases are TGTGCCAGCAGCTTATTCGGACAGAGCAGCATGAACACTGAAGCTTTCTTT. The chain carries TRBV11-2 and TRBJ1-1, with a possible D match to TRBD1 (6 bases). Germline lookup yields CDR1 SGHAT and CDR2 FQNNGV. The CDR3 is made up of 17 amino acids. The V gene lost 2 bases and the J gene lost 0 bases, with 16 bases spanning the gap. The full variable domain, with the rest looked up from reference TRBV11-2 and TRBJ1-1, is EAGVAQSPRYKIIEKRQSVAFWCNPISGHATLYWYQQILGQGPKLLIQFQNNGVVDDSQLPKDRFSAERLKGVDSTLKIQPAKLEDSAVYLCASSLFGQSSMNTEAFFGQGTRLTVV.

This clone was seen once. The V gene is TRBV19, the J gene TRBJ2-7; 9 positions match TRBD2. Germline CDR1 is LNHDA and CDR2 is SQIVND (reference sequence). The CDR3 spans 16 residues. V lost 9 bases, J lost 6 bases, and 18 bases stayed unmatched. The CDR3 spells CARNLFWGGRAVEQYF. In DNA form, the CDR3 reads TGTGCCAGAAACCTATTCTGGGGCGGGAGGGCGGTCGAGCAGTACTTC.

This chain joins TRBV10-2 and TRBJ2-7; TRBD2 might be the D (6 bases). V lost 4 bases, J lost 4 bases, and 14 bases lay in between. The CDR3 covers 14 residues. Germline V CDR1 and CDR2: WSHSY, SAAADI. CDR3 protein: CASSAAGRGYEQYF. CDR3 nucleotide sequence: TGCGCCAGCAGTGCTGCCGGGAGAGGATACGAGCAGTACTTC.

This clone was counted once. V usage is TRBV5-6 and J usage is TRBJ1-1; TRBD1 might be the D (5 bases). V lost 4 bases to trimming and J lost 3 bases, with 16 bases between them. The CDR3 totals 15 residues. In germline, CDR1 is SGHDT, CDR2 YYEEEE. CDR3 protein: CASSISGGGDTEAFF. DNA for the CDR3: TGTGCCAGCAGCATATCCGGGGGAGGGGACACTGAAGCTTTCTTT.

The V and J genes are TRBV5-5 and TRBJ2-7; 13 bases fit TRBD2. V trimming: 1 base; J trimming: 6 bases; junction bases outside the gene matches: 7. The CDR3 has 16 amino acids. Per germline, CDR1 SGHKS and CDR2 YYEKEE (reference sequence). CDR3 residues: CASSLPLLAGGLEQYF. The CDR3 region has the DNA TGTGCCAGCAGCTTGCCCCTACTAGCGGGAGGGCTCGAGCAGTACTTC. Combining the CDR3 with reference TRBV5-5 and TRBJ2-7 gives the whole variable domain DAGVTQSPTHLIKTRGQQVTLRCSPISGHKSVSWYQQVLGQGPQFIFQYYEKEERGRGNFPDRFSARQFPNYSSELNVNALLLGDSALYLCASSLPLLAGGLEQYFGPGTRLTVT.

The rearrangement uses TRBV11-2 and TRBJ1-3; D not certain. V lost 2 bases, J lost 4 bases, and 12 bases lay in between. Per the germline V gene, CDR1 is SGHAT and CDR2 is FQNNGV. The CDR3 is made up of 15 amino acids. CDR3 bases: TGTGCCAGCAGCTTACGGGGAAAGGCCGGAAACACCATATATTTT. This sequence encodes CASSLRGKAGNTIYF.

The rearrangement links TRBV6-5 to TRBJ1-4; TRBD1 might be the D (6 bases). This CDR3 region has 14 residues. V lost 7 bases and J lost 5, with 14 bases in between. CDR1 and CDR2 from the germline V gene are MNHEY and SVGAGI. CDR3 bases: TGTGCCAGCAAACCGGGGGGCGGCAATGAAAAACTGTTTTTT. Protein product: CASKPGGGNEKLFF.

The chain recombines TRBV6-5 with TRBJ2-5, with D unclear. In germline, CDR1 is MNHEY, CDR2 SVGAGI. CDR3 size: 12 residues. The ends were cut back, 2 bases at V and 2 bases at J, with 3 bases in the middle. This chain's CDR3 is CASSYPQETQYF. DNA for the CDR3: TGTGCCAGCAGTTACCCACAAGAGACCCAGTACTTC.

V usage is TRBV25-1 and J usage is TRBJ2-7; 9 nucleotides agree with TRBD2. With 4 bases clipped from V and 2 bases from J, the junction kept 3 bases outside the gene matches. The V gene's germline CDR1 is MGHDK and CDR2 SYGVNS. There are 14 residues in the CDR3. CDR3 amino acids: CASSGGTSTYEQYF. DNA of the CDR3: TGTGCCAGCAGTGGGGGGACTAGCACCTACGAGCAGTACTTC.

The chain combines TRBV19 with TRBJ1-2; TRBD1 might be the D (5 bases). The CDR3 sequence is 13 residues long. The V end was cut by 3 bases, the J end by 5 bases, with 10 bases between. The germline V gene encodes CDR1 LNHDA and CDR2 SQIVND (reference sequence). The CDR3 region has the DNA TGTGCCAGTAGTATCAAGCGGGGGTATGGCTACACCTTC. It encodes CASSIKRGYGYTF.

The J gene is TRBJ2-7, the V gene TRBV5-1; 7 bases are shared with TRBD1. V lost 0 bases to trimming and J lost 1 base; unmatched junction nucleotides: 10. This CDR3 contains 17 residues. Looked up from germline, CDR1 is SGHRS and CDR2 is YFSETQ. The CDR3 DNA follows: TGCGCCAGCAGCTTGGGCCCCGGGACAGCTTATTCCTACGAGCAGTACTTC. Amino acids: CASSLGPGTAYSYEQYF.

The V and J genes are TRBV28 and TRBJ2-4; perhaps TRBD2 as D (5 bases). Trimming shortened V by 4 bases and J by 1 base, and 11 bases separated the two germline ends. The CDR3 totals 15 residues. The V gene's germline CDR1 is MDHEN and CDR2 SYDVKM. DNA for the CDR3: TGTGCCAGCAGTTCCGCGGAGGCGGCCAAAAACATTCAGTACTTC. Its translation is CASSSAEAAKNIQYF.

The V call is TRBV7-2, the J call TRBJ2-2; TRBD2 matches 7 bases. Losses at the gene ends were 1 base for V and 0 bases for J; bases not matched to a gene: 2. The germline V gene encodes CDR1 SGHTA and CDR2 FQGNSA. The CDR3 runs to 16 residues. CDR3 DNA: TGTGCCAGCAGCTTAGGGCTAGCGGCGAACACCGGGGAGCTGTTTTTT. This codes for CASSLGLAANTGELFF.

This clone occurred a few times. The CDR3 region has the DNA TGCAGCGTAGATCGTCTAGCCTTGAGTTACAATGAGCAGTTCTTC. Its protein is CSVDRLALSYNEQFF. The V gene is TRBV29-1, the J gene TRBJ2-1; the D gene is possibly TRBD2 (5 bases). Trimming shortened V by 6 bases and J by 4 bases, and 19 bases separated the two germline ends. Germline CDR1 SQVTM, CDR2 ANQGSEA. CDR3 length: 15 residues.